This record looks at one T cell receptor beta chain sequence and its context. The antigen remains undetermined. This sample stems from a study of siplizumab effects on memory and regulatory T cells. Findings and limits, study-wide: The alloresponse seemed to draw substantially on naive T cells, which appeared more diverse than memory cells.

Clones were read by immunoSEQ multiplex PCR, and TCRdb kept only the in-frame ones, dropping some. Of approximately 97,000 clones listed, approximately 90% are singletons. Sequenced sample: CD4+ T cells sorted from blood. This TCR came from a human donor in good health.

CDR3 nucleotide sequence: TGTGCCACCAGCAGAGATAGGGGAACTAGCGGGAACAATGAGCAGTTCTTC. Protein sequence: CATSRDRGTSGNNEQFF. The chain has TRBV15 and TRBJ2-1; TRBD2 matches 10 bases. Germline trimming cut 0 bases from V and 5 bases from J; bases unmatched to any gene: 7. The CDR3 loop spans 17 amino acids. Germline CDR1 is LNHNV and CDR2 is YYDKDF (reference sequence).